This TCR beta chain was found in a study of lymphopenia after photon versus proton radiotherapy. CDR1 is KGHSH and CDR2 is LQKENI in the germline V gene. CDR3 length: 16 amino acids. V shed 3 bases, J shed 5 bases, and the junction held 11 bases outside the gene matches. The table came from immunoSEQ multiplex PCR; TCRdb's copy has only in-frame clones and leaves some out. The data contain tens of thousands of clones, more than 75% of them singletons. This specimen consisted of peripheral blood, obtained from a patient treated with photon-based radiotherapy. The chain recombines TRBV18 with TRBJ1-1; TRBD1 aligns across 8 bases. The clonotype was recovered from a man aged 40-55 years with gastric cancer. The CDR3 DNA reads TGTGCCAGCTCACCCCTATTTGGACAGGGCTGGACTGAAGCTTTCTTT. Protein: CASSPLFGQGWTEAFF.